These 8 T cell receptor beta chains came from one sample sequenced in a study of blood T cell repertoires in COVID-19. Assay used: immunoSEQ multiplex PCR; TCRdb lists only in-frame clones, some missing. The sample carries about 65,000 clones, 65% to 85% recorded once. The sequencing input was peripheral blood. These receptors all stem from a human donor in a cohort sampled during active COVID-19.

The chain links TRBV4-1 to TRBJ1-1; D is unresolved. The V end lost 0 bases, the J end lost 0 bases, and 11 bases lay between the germline ends. CDR1 and CDR2 (germline): MGHRA, YSYEKL. This CDR3 has 16 residues. Written as DNA, the CDR3 is TGCGCCAGCAGCCAAGATCTCGGGATTATGAACACTGAAGCTTTCTTT. Its protein product is CASSQDLGIMNTEAFF.

The chain combines TRBV7-2 with TRBJ2-3; D unresolved. V dropped 0 bases and J dropped 3 bases, with 10 bases sitting between them. CDR1 SGHTA and CDR2 FQGNSA come from the germline V gene. The CDR3 spans 15 residues. The DNA of the CDR3 is TGTGCCAGCAGCTTAGCCAGGATGGGTACAGATACGCAGTATTTT. It translates to CASSLARMGTDTQYF.

This clone was found a few times. The rearrangement joins TRBV9 to TRBJ1-2, with a tentative D call TRBD1 (6 bases). The CDR3 sequence is 14 residues long. Germline V gives CDR1 SGDLS, CDR2 YYNGEE. V lost 3 bases, J lost 8 bases, and 17 bases lay in between. The CDR3 protein is CASSATNRATGYTF. CDR3 nucleotides: TGTGCCAGCAGCGCTACGAACAGGGCGACGGGCTACACCTTC.

The V call is TRBV19, the J call TRBJ2-3; 9 nucleotides align to TRBD1. Germline V gene lookup returns CDR1 LNHDA and CDR2 SQIVND (reference sequence). With V trimmed by 1 base and J by 6 bases, 5 bases remained unmatched. This CDR3 has 15 residues. The CDR3 reads CASSIVTGGADTQYF. CDR3 nucleotides: TGTGCCAGTAGTATAGTCACAGGGGGCGCGGATACGCAGTATTTT.

This chain uses TRBV7-3 with TRBJ1-2; tentatively, D is TRBD1 (5 bases). Germline-derived CDR1 and CDR2 are SGHTA and FQGTGA. The CDR3 has 20 residues. The V gene lost 1 base and the J gene lost 0 bases, with 24 bases spanning the gap. The CDR3 sequence is CASSLSPRGSGFGPNYGYTF. In DNA form, the CDR3 reads TGTGCCAGCAGCTTAAGTCCCCGGGGGTCAGGGTTCGGTCCTAACTATGGCTACACCTTC.

The gene calls are TRBV12-3 or TRBV12-4 and TRBJ1-1; TRBD1 matches at 8 bases. The CDR3 is 13 residues long. V lost 6 bases to trimming and J lost 6 bases; unmatched junction nucleotides: 6. CDR3 nucleotide sequence: TGTGCCAGCAGGACAGGGGCGTGGGCTGAAGCTTTCTTT. Translating gives CASRTGAWAEAFF.

The J gene is TRBJ2-2, the V gene TRBV28; maybe TRBD1 (6 bases). The germline V and J ends were trimmed by 0 bases and 7 bases, with 12 bases remaining between them. The CDR3 runs to 15 residues. Germline V gives CDR1 MDHEN, CDR2 SYDVKM. The CDR3 protein is CASSLWGAPSGELFF. CDR3 DNA: TGTGCCAGCAGTTTATGGGGGGCGCCCAGCGGGGAGCTGTTTTTT. Complete variable domain (other parts from reference TRBV28 and TRBJ2-2): DVKVTQSSRYLVKRTGEKVFLECVQDMDHENMFWYRQDPGLGLRLIYFSYDVKMKEKGDIPEGYSVSREKKERFSLILESASTNQTSMYLCASSLWGAPSGELFFGEGSRLTVL.

This sequence joins TRBV5-1 and TRBJ1-1; TRBD1 agrees at 10 bases. Per the germline V gene, CDR1 is SGHRS and CDR2 is YFSETQ. The CDR3 extends over 14 amino acids. V shed 0 bases, J shed 11 bases, and the junction held 7 bases outside the gene matches. The CDR3 loop reads CASSLAGQGVTAFF. For the CDR3, the DNA is TGCGCCAGCAGCTTGGCCGGACAGGGGGTAACGGCTTTCTTT. The complete variable domain, with remaining parts taken from reference TRBV5-1 and TRBJ1-1, reads KAGVTQTPRYLIKTRGQQVTLSCSPISGHRSVSWYQQTPGQGLQFLFEYFSETQRNKGNFPGRFSGRQFSNSRSEMNVSTLELGDSALYLCASSLAGQGVTAFFGQGTRLTVV.